This T cell receptor beta chain was retrieved from a study of blood T cell repertoires in COVID-19. Study at large: From the United States, Italy and Spain came samples of acute and convalescent COVID-19. Sample material is recorded as cDNA or gDNA derived from T cells, B-cell-depleted T cells, or PBMCs.

Germline V gene data show CDR1 as WNHNN and CDR2 as SYGVQD (reference sequence). J lost 0 bases, V lost 4 bases, and 6 bases had no gene match. The CDR3 length is 16 residues. Authors' data handling: For nucleated cells, counts were estimated from reference gene primer amplification. Clones were sequenced by immunoSEQ multiplex PCR, and TCRdb holds only the in-frame ones, with some missing. V, J and clone size reflect that table, while D and trimming were determined from the DNA. The top ten hold more than 2% of the sample, which has about 170,000 clones, 85% to 90% seen once. The source material was peripheral blood. The chain has TRBV10-1 and TRBJ2-1; 7 bases align to TRBD2. The clonotype comes from a man aged 50 to 60 who had recovered from COVID-19. The CDR3 loop is CASSGARGSSYNEQFF. Here the CDR3 DNA reads TGCGCCAGCAGTGGTGCGCGCGGGAGCTCCTACAATGAGCAGTTCTTC.